This section outlines one TCR beta chain sequence together with its context. Its matching antigen is unknown. Every donor was a healthy person donating bone marrow. The record originates from a study of cytomegalovirus exposure and HLA in healthy donors. Whole-study findings and limits: An analysis that was carried out later associated 16,000 or so TCR beta sequences with HLA alleles at 0.05 false discovery rate.

V shed 6 bases and J 5 bases; nucleotides not matched to a gene: 11. Germline CDR1 reads KGHSH; CDR2 reads LQKENI. The CDR3 has 15 amino acids. Amplification used 60 Vbeta primers and 13 Jbeta primers. Measured with immunoSEQ multiplex PCR; TCRdb has only the in-frame clones, and not every one. The table shows tens of thousands of clones, with about three quarters occurring only once. The specimen was PBMCs. The clonotype comes from a man aged 30-40 years in good health and CMV-seropositive. The gene calls are TRBV18 and TRBJ1-1; 8 bases match TRBD1. CDR3 loop: CASSPGQGLSTEAFF. CDR3 DNA: TGTGCCAGCTCGCCCGGACAGGGTTTGAGTACTGAAGCTTTCTTT.